The T cell receptor (beta chain) under discussion was sequenced for a study of T cells in Graves' hyperthyroidism and ophthalmopathy (dated by TCRdb to about 2019). Some background on the complete study: Peripheral blood samples were taken at initial diagnosis, before any treatment was given. TCR V-J signatures able to tell the groups apart were searched for in a discovery cohort of 100 or so patients, of whom over 40 had Graves' ophthalmopathy and roughly 59 had stable Graves' hyperthyroidism. Prospective prediction of ophthalmopathy was tested in an independent validation cohort consisting of some 20 hyperthyroidism patients and around 16 patients who later progressed to ophthalmopathy. The 75 to 100 discovery patients were randomly split 7:3 into training and test sets. In addition, the study compared T-cell repertoires in thyroid tissue and in blood from 6 or 7 Graves' hyperthyroidism patients. After blood sampling, hyperthyroidism patients were treated with methimazole at a starting dose of 30 mg daily, and ophthalmopathy patients were treated with high-dose intravenous methylprednisolone. According to the paper, TCR Vbeta CDR3 sequencing was carried out on 135 peripheral blood samples, which came from 40 to 45 ophthalmopathy, about 75 hyperthyroidism and approximately 17 progressor patients.

The TCR beta CDR3 regions were amplified from the RNA transcripts. For the first round of RT-PCR on the TCR CDR3, the HTBI primer set was used together with the Qiagen OneStep RT-PCR kit. Libraries were constructed in a second round of multiplex PCR, after which size selection and purification were performed. Sequencing of the libraries was done on an Illumina HiSeq2000 using paired-end 100 bp reads. In the paper's pipeline: SOAPnuke was used to process the raw data, throwing out any read that contained adapters or uncalled bases, had a mean Phred below 15, or lacked an exact constant-primer or identifier match. High-quality paired reads were merged with COPE v1.2.5, and unique nucleotide sequences were defined as clonotypes. MiTCR v1.1 was used to align clonotypes to the IMGT TRBV, TRBD and TRBJ reference segments. The analysis included only V-J combinations with a frequency above 0.0001, which together covered more than 99% of the repertoires. The TCS score was defined as F50 (clonal expansion) divided by E x V (chaos), with BLOSUM62-based TCRdist calculated between CDR3 peptides within each V-J. Welch's t-statistics and random forest reduced approximately 520 V-J features to 10 to 15, which were used in a naive Bayes classifier (R e1071). Using fastp trimming at Q25 and MiXCR clonotype assembly, TCRdb reanalyzed the public sequencing data and kept in-frame beta chains. Identical CDR3 proteins give one entry, which carries the most common genes and DNA. TCRdb's processing, not the authors', yielded these V and J calls. Present in this sample are about 210,000 distinct CDR3 sequences, approximately 17% of which were seen just once. Under 65% of the sample goes to the ten largest clones.

Stable Graves' hyperthyroidism was defined as no progression to ophthalmopathy during 18 months of follow-up. The hyperthyroidism patients were between 18 and 65 years old and newly diagnosed, with a disease duration of less than 2 months. Patients with uncontrolled infections, other autoimmune diseases, pregnancy or lactation were excluded. Clinical symptoms, serum thyroxine and TRAb, thyroid ultrasound, and orbital computed tomography formed the basis for the diagnoses. PBMCs were separated from roughly 9.3 ml of fresh peripheral blood using Ficoll-Paque density gradient centrifugation. Trizol reagent was used to extract total RNA, and RNA quality was then checked on an Agilent 2100 Bioanalyzer. As to this clonotype: What antigen it recognizes has not been identified. No much larger clone is present one base from it, and per-base qualities are unavailable.

The paper as a whole reports these results and caveats: A 13 V-J signature model separated ophthalmopathy from stable hyperthyroidism, with just over 85% sensitivity and 81.08% specificity in cross-validation and 80%/75% in testing. Sample size was not statistically predetermined, and blinding of investigators to group allocation was not performed. Most expanded thyroid clonotypes (frequency above 0.001) were also detected in blood, suggesting blood repertoires may reflect thyroid immune responses. In validation, progression to ophthalmopathy was predicted by the model with about 70% sensitivity and roughly 76% specificity, a median of about 6.4 months before onset.

Spanning cysteine to phenylalanine, the CDR3 consists of 14 amino acids. Here the CDR3 DNA is all that survives: 42 bases in frame from base 1. V is shortened by 2 bases, J by 4 bases, and the region joining them spans 14 bases. From the germline V gene (reference sequence), CDR1 is DFQATT and CDR2 is SNEGSKA. Specimen: blood. The chain is assembled from TRBV20-1 and TRBJ2-5; tentative D gene TRBD1, with 5 bases matching. The TCR originated in a man over 45 with Graves' hyperthyroidism. The CDR3 region: CSARKTGRLETQYF. The DNA sequence follows: TGCAGTGCTAGAAAAACAGGAAGGCTAGAGACCCAGTACTTC.